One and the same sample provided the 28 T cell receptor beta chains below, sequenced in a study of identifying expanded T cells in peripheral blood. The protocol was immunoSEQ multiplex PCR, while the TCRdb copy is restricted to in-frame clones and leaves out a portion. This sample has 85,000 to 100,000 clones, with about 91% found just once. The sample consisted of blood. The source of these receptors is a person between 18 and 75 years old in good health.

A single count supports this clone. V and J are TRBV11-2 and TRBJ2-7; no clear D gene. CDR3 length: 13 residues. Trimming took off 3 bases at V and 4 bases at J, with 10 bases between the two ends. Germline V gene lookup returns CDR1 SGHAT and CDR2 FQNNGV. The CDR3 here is CASSFNSPYEQYF. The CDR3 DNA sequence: TGTGCCAGCAGCTTTAACAGTCCATACGAGCAGTACTTC.

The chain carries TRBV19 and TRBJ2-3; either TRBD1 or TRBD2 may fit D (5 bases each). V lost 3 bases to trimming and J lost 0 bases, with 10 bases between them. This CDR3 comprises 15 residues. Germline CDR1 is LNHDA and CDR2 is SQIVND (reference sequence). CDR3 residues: CASSIAGTSTDTQYF. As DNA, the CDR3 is TGTGCCAGTAGTATCGCCGGGACGAGCACAGATACGCAGTATTTT.

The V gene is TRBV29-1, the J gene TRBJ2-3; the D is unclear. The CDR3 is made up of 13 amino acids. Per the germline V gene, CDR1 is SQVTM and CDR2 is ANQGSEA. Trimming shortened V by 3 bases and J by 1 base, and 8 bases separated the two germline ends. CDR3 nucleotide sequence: TGCAGCGTTGAGCGTACAGGCACAGATACGCAGTATTTT. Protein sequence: CSVERTGTDTQYF.

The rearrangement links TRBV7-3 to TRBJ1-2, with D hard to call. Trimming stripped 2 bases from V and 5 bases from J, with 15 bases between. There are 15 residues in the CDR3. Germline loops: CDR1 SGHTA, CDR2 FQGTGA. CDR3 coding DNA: TGTGCCAGCAGCTTATCGGCAGGAAATGTATATGGCTACACCTTC. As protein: CASSLSAGNVYGYTF.

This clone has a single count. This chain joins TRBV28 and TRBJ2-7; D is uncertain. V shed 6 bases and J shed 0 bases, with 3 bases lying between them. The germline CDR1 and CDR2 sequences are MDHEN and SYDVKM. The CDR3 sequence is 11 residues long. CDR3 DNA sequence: TGTGCCAGCAGGACCTCCTACGAGCAGTACTTC. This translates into CASRTSYEQYF.

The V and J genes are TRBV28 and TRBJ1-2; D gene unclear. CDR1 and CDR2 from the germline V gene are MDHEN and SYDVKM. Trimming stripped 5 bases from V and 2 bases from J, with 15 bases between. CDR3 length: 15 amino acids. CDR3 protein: CASSPLRSWNYGYTF. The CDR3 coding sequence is TGTGCCAGCAGTCCGTTACGGTCATGGAACTATGGCTACACCTTC.

DNA for the CDR3: TGCAGCGTTGAGACTAGCGGGAGGGCCGTTCAGTATTTT. Translating it yields CSVETSGRAVQYF. The chain carries TRBV29-1 and TRBJ2-3; TRBD2 agrees at 14 bases. V lost 3 bases to trimming and J lost 12 bases; unmatched junction nucleotides: 5. CDR1 and CDR2 (germline): SQVTM, ANQGSEA. The CDR3 covers 13 residues.

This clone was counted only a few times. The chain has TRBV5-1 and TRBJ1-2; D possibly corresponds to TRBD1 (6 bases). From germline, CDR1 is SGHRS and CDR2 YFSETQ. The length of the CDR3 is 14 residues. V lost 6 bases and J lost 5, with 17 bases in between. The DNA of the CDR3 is TGCGCCAGCACCCTGGGGGGCGCAGGATATGGCTACACCTTC. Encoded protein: CASTLGGAGYGYTF.

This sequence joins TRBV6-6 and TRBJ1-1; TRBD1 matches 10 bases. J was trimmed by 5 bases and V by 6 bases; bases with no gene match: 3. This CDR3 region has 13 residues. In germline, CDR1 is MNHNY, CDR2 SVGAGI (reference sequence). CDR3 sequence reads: CASSPGQGTEAFF. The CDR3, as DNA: TGTGCCAGCAGCCCGGGACAGGGGACTGAAGCTTTCTTT.

The CDR3 DNA reads as TGTGCCAGCAGCTTGCCAGGGGGCGATAGAAATTCACCCCTCCACTTT. Its translation is CASSLPGGDRNSPLHF. The chain uses TRBV11-1 and TRBJ1-6, with 8 positions matching TRBD1. The CDR3 contains 16 residues. V was clipped by 3 bases and J by 7 bases; unmatched bases: 8. Germline CDR1 reads SGHAT; CDR2 reads FQDESV (reference sequence). The full variable domain, in which reference TRBV11-1 and TRBJ1-6 provide the parts outside the CDR3, is EAEVAQSPRYKITEKSQAVAFWCDPISGHATLYWYRQILGQGPELLVQFQDESVVDDSQLPKDRFSAERLKGVDSTLKIQPAELGDSAMYLCASSLPGGDRNSPLHFGNGTRLTVT.

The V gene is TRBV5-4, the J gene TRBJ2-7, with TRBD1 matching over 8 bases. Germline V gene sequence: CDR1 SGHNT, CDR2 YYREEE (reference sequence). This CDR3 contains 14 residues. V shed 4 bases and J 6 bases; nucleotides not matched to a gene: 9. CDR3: CASSNPGGPTEQYF. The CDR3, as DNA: TGTGCCAGCAGCAACCCAGGGGGCCCCACCGAGCAGTACTTC.

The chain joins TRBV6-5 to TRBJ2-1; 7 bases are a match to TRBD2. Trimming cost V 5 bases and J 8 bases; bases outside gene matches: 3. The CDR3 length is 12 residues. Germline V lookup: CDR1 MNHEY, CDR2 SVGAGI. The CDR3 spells CASSGTTHEQFF. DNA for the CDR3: TGTGCCAGCAGTGGGACTACCCATGAGCAGTTCTTC.

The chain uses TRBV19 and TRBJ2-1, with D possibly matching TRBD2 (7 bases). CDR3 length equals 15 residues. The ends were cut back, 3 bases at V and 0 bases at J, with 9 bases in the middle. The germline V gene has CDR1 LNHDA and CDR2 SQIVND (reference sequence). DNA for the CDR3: TGTGCCAGTAGTATCCGGGGGGCCTCCTACAATGAGCAGTTCTTC. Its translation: CASSIRGASYNEQFF. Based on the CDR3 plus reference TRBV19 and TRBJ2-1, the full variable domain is DGGITQSPKYLFRKEGQNVTLSCEQNLNHDAMYWYRQDPGQGLRLIYYSQIVNDFQKGDIAEGYSVSREKKESFPLTVTSAQKNPTAFYLCASSIRGASYNEQFFGPGTRLTVL.

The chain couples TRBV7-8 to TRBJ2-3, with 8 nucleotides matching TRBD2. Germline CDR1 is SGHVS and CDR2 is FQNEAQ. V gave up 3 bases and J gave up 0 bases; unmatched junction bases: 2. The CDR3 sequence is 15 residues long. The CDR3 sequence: CASSFSGRSTDTQYF. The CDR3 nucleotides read TGTGCCAGCAGCTTCAGCGGGAGAAGCACAGATACGCAGTATTTT.

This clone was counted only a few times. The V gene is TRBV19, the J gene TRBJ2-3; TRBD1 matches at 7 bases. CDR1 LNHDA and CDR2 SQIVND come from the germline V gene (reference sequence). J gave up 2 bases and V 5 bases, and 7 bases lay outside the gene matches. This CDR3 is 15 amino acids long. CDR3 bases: TGTGCCAGTAGTGGTGACAGGGTTGTCACAGATACGCAGTATTTT. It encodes CASSGDRVVTDTQYF.

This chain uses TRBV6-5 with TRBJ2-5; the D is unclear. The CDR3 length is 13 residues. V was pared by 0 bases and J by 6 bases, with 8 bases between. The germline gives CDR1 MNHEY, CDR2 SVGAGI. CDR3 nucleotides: TGTGCCAGCAGTTACTCGACTGTGCAGACCCAGTACTTC. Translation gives CASSYSTVQTQYF.

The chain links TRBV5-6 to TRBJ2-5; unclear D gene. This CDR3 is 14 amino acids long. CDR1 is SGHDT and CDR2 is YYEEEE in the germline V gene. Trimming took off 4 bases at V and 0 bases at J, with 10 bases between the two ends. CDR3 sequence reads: CASSGRQYQETQYF. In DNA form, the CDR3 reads TGTGCCAGCAGCGGAAGGCAGTACCAAGAGACCCAGTACTTC.

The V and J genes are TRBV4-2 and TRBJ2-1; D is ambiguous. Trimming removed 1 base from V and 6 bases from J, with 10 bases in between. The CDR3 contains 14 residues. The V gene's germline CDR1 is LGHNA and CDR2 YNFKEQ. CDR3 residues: CASSQVERLNEQFF. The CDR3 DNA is TGTGCCAGCAGCCAAGTAGAGCGACTCAATGAGCAGTTCTTC.

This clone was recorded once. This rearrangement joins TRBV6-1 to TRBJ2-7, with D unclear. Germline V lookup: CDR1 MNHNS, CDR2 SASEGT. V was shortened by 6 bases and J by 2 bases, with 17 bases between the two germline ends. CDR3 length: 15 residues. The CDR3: CASSVATPQPYEQYF. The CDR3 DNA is TGTGCCAGCAGCGTCGCTACGCCCCAACCCTACGAGCAGTACTTC.

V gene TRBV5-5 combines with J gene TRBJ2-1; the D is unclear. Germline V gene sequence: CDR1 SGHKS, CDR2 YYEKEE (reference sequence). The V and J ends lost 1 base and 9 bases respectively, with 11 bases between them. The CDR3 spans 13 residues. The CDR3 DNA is TGTGCCAGCAGCTTGCTGCTGGGCATTGAGCAGTTCTTC. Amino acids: CASSLLLGIEQFF.

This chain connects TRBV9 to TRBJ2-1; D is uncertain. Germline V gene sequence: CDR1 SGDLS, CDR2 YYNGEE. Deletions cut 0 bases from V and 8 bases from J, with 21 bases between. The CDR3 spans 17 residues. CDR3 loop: CASSVGPPQRLQDEQFF. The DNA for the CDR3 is TGTGCCAGCAGCGTAGGGCCCCCTCAACGTCTTCAGGATGAGCAGTTCTTC.

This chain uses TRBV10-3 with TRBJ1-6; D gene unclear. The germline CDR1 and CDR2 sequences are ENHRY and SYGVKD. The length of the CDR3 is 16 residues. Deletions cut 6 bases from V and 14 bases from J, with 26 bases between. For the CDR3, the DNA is TGTGCCATCAGAAACCCCGACGGAGCCGGGGATTCGGCCCTCCACTTT. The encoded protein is CAIRNPDGAGDSALHF.

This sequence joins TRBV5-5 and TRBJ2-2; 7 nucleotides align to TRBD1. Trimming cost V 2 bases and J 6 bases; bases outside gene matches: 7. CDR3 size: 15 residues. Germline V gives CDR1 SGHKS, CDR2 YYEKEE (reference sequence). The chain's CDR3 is CASSFQTGSAGELFF. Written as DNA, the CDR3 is TGTGCCAGCAGCTTCCAGACAGGGAGTGCCGGGGAGCTGTTTTTT.

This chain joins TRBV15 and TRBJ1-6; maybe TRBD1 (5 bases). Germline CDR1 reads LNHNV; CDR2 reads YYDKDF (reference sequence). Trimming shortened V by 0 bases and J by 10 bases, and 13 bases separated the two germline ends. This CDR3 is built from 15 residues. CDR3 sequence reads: CATSRDLAGLSPLHF. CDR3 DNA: TGTGCCACCAGCAGAGATTTAGCAGGGTTATCACCCCTCCACTTT.

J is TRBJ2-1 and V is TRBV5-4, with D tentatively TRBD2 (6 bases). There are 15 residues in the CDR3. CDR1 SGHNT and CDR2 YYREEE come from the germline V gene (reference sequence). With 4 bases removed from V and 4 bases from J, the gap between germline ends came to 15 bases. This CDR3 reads CASSITSRGYNEQFF. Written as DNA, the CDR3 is TGTGCCAGCAGCATAACTAGCCGGGGATACAATGAGCAGTTCTTC.

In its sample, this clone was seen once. The CDR3 reads CAWTPSTDTQYF. In DNA form, the CDR3 reads TGTGCCTGGACTCCCTCCACAGATACGCAGTATTTT. The rearrangement joins TRBV30 to TRBJ2-3; D gene uncertain. V lost 4 bases to trimming and J lost 2 bases, with 7 bases between them. The germline V gene encodes CDR1 GTSNPN and CDR2 SVGIG (reference sequence). The CDR3 loop spans 12 amino acids. The whole variable domain, filled in from reference TRBV30 and TRBJ2-3, reads SQTIHQWPATLVQPVGSPLSLECTVEGTSNPNLYWYRQAAGRGLQLLFYSVGIGQISSEVPQNLSASRPQDRQFILSSKKLLLSDSGFYLCAWTPSTDTQYFGPGTRLTVL.

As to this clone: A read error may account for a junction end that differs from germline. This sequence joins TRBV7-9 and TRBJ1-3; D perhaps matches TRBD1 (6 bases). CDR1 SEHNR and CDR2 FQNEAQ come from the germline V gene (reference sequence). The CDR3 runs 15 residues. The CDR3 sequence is CASSQDAQGGNTIYF. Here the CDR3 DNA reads TGCGCCAGCAGCCAAGATGCACAGGGTGGAAACACCATATATTTT.

The CDR3, as DNA: TGTGCCAGCAGCTCGAGAAACTGGTACCAAGAGACCCAGTACTTC. Residues: CASSSRNWYQETQYF. The chain combines TRBV5-8 with TRBJ2-5; D unclear. Germline-derived CDR1 and CDR2 are SGHTS and YDEGEE. The CDR3 length is 15 residues. V was trimmed by 3 bases and J by 0 bases, leaving 12 bases between them.